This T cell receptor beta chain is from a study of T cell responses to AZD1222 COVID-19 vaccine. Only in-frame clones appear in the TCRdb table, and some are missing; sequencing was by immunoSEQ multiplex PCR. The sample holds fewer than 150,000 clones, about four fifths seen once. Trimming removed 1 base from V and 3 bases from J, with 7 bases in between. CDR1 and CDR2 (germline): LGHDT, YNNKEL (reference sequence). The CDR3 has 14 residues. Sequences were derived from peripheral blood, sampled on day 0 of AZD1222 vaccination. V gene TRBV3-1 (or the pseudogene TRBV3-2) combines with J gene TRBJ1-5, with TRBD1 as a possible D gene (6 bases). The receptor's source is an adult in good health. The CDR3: CASSQGTVNQPQHF. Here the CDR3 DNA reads TGTGCCAGCAGCCAAGGGACAGTCAATCAGCCCCAGCATTTT.